This T cell receptor (beta chain) comes out of a study of human T cells and chemical hapten exposure. The time point here: healthy volunteer bleed at 6 weeks. It was from unfractionated whole blood that total RNA was extracted. Study results and limitations: No change in TCRs above 1 in 1000 frequency was produced by DPC sensitization.

During construction of the library, unique molecular identifiers were attached to individual cDNA molecules for quantitative, reproducible TCR counting. TCRdb re-called the RACE reads with MiXCR, one entry per CDR3 protein. This sample has under 45,000 distinct CDR3 sequences; roughly 5% occur once, and the top ten carry over 10%. Germline V CDR1 and CDR2: MNHEY, SVGEGT. The CDR3 spans 12 residues. Trimming removed 5 bases from V and 14 bases from J, with 17 bases in between. There are a few counts of this clonotype. What it binds is unknown. Sequencing was carried out using whole blood. The V and J genes are TRBV6-2 or TRBV6-3 and TRBJ2-3; tentative D call: TRBD1 (6 bases). The sequence derives from a human donor in good health. Some clones in this sample may be carry-over from other donors' samples. The CDR3 DNA reads as TGTGCCAGCAGTACCGGAGGACAGAGGCCGTATTTT. It codes for CASSTGGQRPYF.